Each of the 32 T cell receptor beta chains below was sequenced from the same sample in a study of technical replicates of blood from a handful of donors. The repertoire was sequenced with immunoSEQ multiplex PCR; TCRdb's copy has only in-frame clones and lacks some. Altogether roughly 15,000 clones are present, about 82% being singletons, with the ten largest covering 11%. The material sequenced was PBMCs. Receptors originate from a human donor in good health.

The chain joins TRBV7-9 to TRBJ2-3; TRBD2 aligns across 7 bases. The V gene end was trimmed by 4 bases and the J gene end by 2 bases; junction bases not matched to a gene: 9. Germline CDR1 is SEHNR and CDR2 is FQNEAQ (reference sequence). The CDR3 consists of 16 residues. The CDR3 sequence: CASSSSASGATDTQYF. The CDR3 coding sequence is TGTGCCAGCAGCTCTAGTGCTAGCGGTGCCACAGATACGCAGTATTTT.

The V call is TRBV19, the J call TRBJ1-4; TRBD1 might be the D (5 bases). This CDR3 has 13 residues. From germline, CDR1 is LNHDA and CDR2 SQIVND (reference sequence). Trimming left V 3 bases short and J 8 bases short, with 10 bases between. This CDR3 reads CASSIQGAEKLFF. CDR3 in DNA: TGTGCCAGTAGTATCCAGGGTGCGGAAAAACTGTTTTTT.

The genes are TRBV6-5 and TRBJ1-5; D is ambiguous. CDR3 length: 14 amino acids. V was cut by 6 bases and J by 2 bases, with 11 bases left in between. CDR1 and CDR2 (germline): MNHEY, SVGAGI. DNA of the CDR3: TGTGCCAGCAGCCCGGGGAGTCGCAATCAGCCCCAGCATTTT. Encoded protein: CASSPGSRNQPQHF.

The chain recombines TRBV2 with TRBJ2-1, with 10 bases fitting TRBD1. The V and J ends lost 5 bases and 2 bases, in that order; junction bases with no gene match: 3. The CDR3 runs to 15 residues. Germline V lookup: CDR1 SNHLY, CDR2 FYNNEI. CDR3 nucleotide sequence: TGTGCCAGCAGTACCGGACAGGGGGCCTACAATGAGCAGTTCTTC. Its protein is CASSTGQGAYNEQFF.

This chain joins TRBV10-3 and TRBJ2-1; the match to TRBD2 covers 7 bases. V dropped 3 bases and J dropped 2; count of bases not matched to a gene: 10. The CDR3 sequence is 17 residues long. Germline lookup yields CDR1 ENHRY and CDR2 SYGVKD. CDR3 sequence reads: CAISDDLGRGTYNEQFF. CDR3 sequence (DNA): TGTGCCATCAGTGATGATCTGGGGCGGGGGACCTACAATGAGCAGTTCTTC.

The CDR3 DNA reads as TGTGCCAGCAGCCAAAGGGACTTACTGAACACTGAAGCTTTCTTT. This codes for CASSQRDLLNTEAFF. This chain links TRBV14 with TRBJ1-1; the D gene is possibly TRBD1 (5 bases). This CDR3 is 15 amino acids long. The germline V gene encodes CDR1 SGHDN and CDR2 FVKESK. Trimming took 2 bases from V and 0 from J, leaving 10 bases between them.

The chain recombines TRBV7-8 with TRBJ2-1; a possible D gene is TRBD2 (6 bases). Germline CDR1 is SGHVS and CDR2 is FQNEAQ. This CDR3 region has 11 residues. The V end was cut by 11 bases, the J end by 8 bases, with 13 bases between. CDR3: CAGGGGHEQFF. Written as DNA, the CDR3 is TGTGCCGGGGGAGGAGGCCATGAGCAGTTCTTC.

The chain couples TRBV7-6 to TRBJ1-1; D might be TRBD1 (5 bases). The CDR3 extends over 14 amino acids. The germline V gene has CDR1 SGHVS and CDR2 FNYEAQ. The ends were cut back, 5 bases at V and 4 bases at J, with 14 bases in the middle. CDR3 protein: CASSQGGSATEAFF. The CDR3 coding sequence is TGTGCCAGCAGCCAGGGAGGGTCGGCCACTGAAGCTTTCTTT.

This clone is large. V gene TRBV6-1 combines with J gene TRBJ2-3; 10 bases map to TRBD2. The ends lost 3 bases at V and 1 base at J; junction bases unmatched: 4. The CDR3 is 16 residues long. The germline CDR1 and CDR2 sequences are MNHNS and SASEGT. CDR3 in amino acids: CASSDEAGGGTDTQYF. DNA for the CDR3: TGTGCCAGCAGTGATGAAGCGGGAGGGGGCACAGATACGCAGTATTTT.

V is TRBV13 and J is TRBJ2-1, with 14 bases matching TRBD2. Trimming cost V 5 bases and J 12 bases; bases outside gene matches: 18. CDR3 length equals 18 residues. Looked up from germline, CDR1 is PRHDT and CDR2 is FYEKMQ (reference sequence). The CDR3 DNA reads as TGTGCCAGCAGCCTAGCTCTGTTAGGGACTAGCGGGAGAGAAGGGCAGTTCTTC. This codes for CASSLALLGTSGREGQFF.

The V and J genes are TRBV5-1 and TRBJ2-7; 11 bases align to TRBD2. Germline V lookup: CDR1 SGHRS, CDR2 YFSETQ. The CDR3 covers 15 residues. The J segment lost 1 base and the V segment lost 4 bases, leaving 4 bases of the junction unmatched. The CDR3 sequence is CASSAGLAVSYEQYF. DNA of the CDR3: TGCGCCAGCAGCGCGGGACTAGCGGTTTCCTACGAGCAGTACTTC.

The chain couples TRBV30 to TRBJ2-3, with D possibly being TRBD2 (5 bases). Trimming shortened V by 0 bases and J by 3 bases, and 22 bases separated the two germline ends. CDR1 and CDR2 (germline): GTSNPN, SVGIG (reference sequence). The CDR3 runs to 18 residues. The CDR3 sequence is CAWSVPEGSDRWTDTQYF. The DNA of the CDR3 is TGTGCCTGGAGTGTACCAGAGGGCTCCGACCGATGGACAGATACGCAGTATTTT.

The V gene is TRBV5-1, the J gene TRBJ2-7; 10 bases line up with TRBD2. The CDR3 loop spans 17 amino acids. Losses at the gene ends were 0 bases for V and 5 bases for J; bases not matched to a gene: 11. CDR1 and CDR2 (germline): SGHRS, YFSETQ. The CDR3 loop reads CASSLAGSGRGADEQYF. The CDR3 DNA is TGCGCCAGCAGCTTGGCCGGGAGCGGGAGGGGCGCCGACGAGCAGTACTTC.

The V gene is TRBV9, the J gene TRBJ2-7; the match to TRBD2 covers 7 bases. V lost 4 bases, J lost 0 bases, and 13 bases stayed unmatched. This CDR3 is built from 17 residues. Germline CDR1 is SGDLS and CDR2 is YYNGEE. CDR3 residues: CASSPWSGSGISYEQYF. The CDR3 region has the DNA TGTGCCAGCAGCCCGTGGTCCGGAAGCGGGATCTCCTACGAGCAGTACTTC.

This clone was observed a single time. The V gene is TRBV18, the J gene TRBJ2-7, with TRBD1 identical over 10 bases. CDR3 length equals 16 residues. Germline V gene lookup returns CDR1 KGHSH and CDR2 LQKENI. V dropped 0 bases and J dropped 3; count of bases not matched to a gene: 5. Written as DNA, the CDR3 is TGTGCCAGCTCACCACCGCCGGGACAGGGGAACTACGAGCAGTACTTC. Protein sequence: CASSPPPGQGNYEQYF.

The chain employs TRBV9 and TRBJ2-3; perhaps TRBD2 as D (6 bases). The germline gives CDR1 SGDLS, CDR2 YYNGEE. The V and J ends lost 1 base and 3 bases respectively, with 12 bases between them. There are 15 residues in the CDR3. CDR3 bases: TGTGCCAGCAGCGTACAGCCTGGGGGGACAGATACGCAGTATTTT. Amino acid sequence: CASSVQPGGTDTQYF.

The chain joins TRBV28 to TRBJ1-5; TRBD1 matches 7 bases. The CDR3 consists of 13 residues. Trimming cost V 7 bases and J 5 bases; bases outside gene matches: 5. CDR1 and CDR2 from the germline V gene are MDHEN and SYDVKM. CDR3 amino acids: CASTGQYYQPQHF. In nucleotides, the CDR3 is TGTGCCAGCACGGGACAGTACTATCAGCCCCAGCATTTT. Based on the CDR3 plus reference TRBV28 and TRBJ1-5, the full variable domain is DVKVTQSSRYLVKRTGEKVFLECVQDMDHENMFWYRQDPGLGLRLIYFSYDVKMKEKGDIPEGYSVSREKKERFSLILESASTNQTSMYLCASTGQYYQPQHFGDGTRLSIL.

The genes are TRBV5-1 and TRBJ1-1, with TRBD1 matching over 8 bases. This CDR3 spans 15 amino acids. J gave up 1 base and V 0 bases, and 2 bases lay outside the gene matches. Germline loops: CDR1 SGHRS, CDR2 YFSETQ. The CDR3 DNA is TGCGCCAGCAGCTTGGGGGGGACAGGGAACACTGAAGCTTTCTTT. As protein: CASSLGGTGNTEAFF.

The chain couples TRBV9 to TRBJ2-7, with 7 bases identical to TRBD2. CDR3 length equals 15 residues. CDR1 SGDLS and CDR2 YYNGEE come from the germline V gene. V trimming: 0 bases; J trimming: 3 bases; junction bases outside the gene matches: 6. In DNA, the CDR3 is TGTGCCAGCAGCGTAGATCTAGGGAGGGGCTACGAGCAGTACTTC. Encoded protein: CASSVDLGRGYEQYF.

The V and J genes are TRBV10-3 and TRBJ1-2; 9 positions agree with TRBD1. Germline values: CDR1 ENHRY, CDR2 SYGVKD. CDR3 size: 16 residues. V dropped 2 bases and J dropped 3; count of bases not matched to a gene: 7. CDR3 bases: TGTGCCATCAGTGAGAGGACAGGGGATTTGGACTATGGCTACACCTTC. It codes for CAISERTGDLDYGYTF.

V and J are TRBV6-5 and TRBJ2-7; 8 bases agree with TRBD1. The CDR3 has 15 residues. Losses at the gene ends were 6 bases for V and 0 bases for J; bases not matched to a gene: 7. Germline CDR1 and CDR2: MNHEY and SVGAGI. The DNA of the CDR3 is TGTGCCAGCAGAAACAGGGGGTCCCTCTCCTACGAGCAGTACTTC. It codes for CASRNRGSLSYEQYF.

The chain links TRBV19 to TRBJ2-1, with 10 positions matching TRBD2. This CDR3 comprises 17 residues. The V and J ends lost 4 bases and 4 bases, in that order; junction bases with no gene match: 10. From germline, CDR1 is LNHDA and CDR2 SQIVND (reference sequence). CDR3 in amino acids: CASSKTSSGRGYNEQFF. Here the CDR3 DNA reads TGTGCCAGTAGTAAAACCTCTAGCGGGAGAGGATACAATGAGCAGTTCTTC. The full variable domain, its missing parts supplied by reference TRBV19 and TRBJ2-1, is DGGITQSPKYLFRKEGQNVTLSCEQNLNHDAMYWYRQDPGQGLRLIYYSQIVNDFQKGDIAEGYSVSREKKESFPLTVTSAQKNPTAFYLCASSKTSSGRGYNEQFFGPGTRLTVL.

The chain carries TRBV6-5 and TRBJ2-2; no definite D call. Germline V gives CDR1 MNHEY, CDR2 SVGAGI. The ends were cut back, 2 bases at V and 4 bases at J, with 8 bases in the middle. The CDR3 sequence is 14 residues long. CDR3 sequence (DNA): TGTGCCAGCAGTTACGGAGTCGTCACCGGGGAGCTGTTTTTT. It translates to CASSYGVVTGELFF.

The V and J genes are TRBV29-1 and TRBJ1-2; D call uncertain. The CDR3 loop spans 13 amino acids. Trimming shortened V by 2 bases and J by 8 bases, and 15 bases separated the two germline ends. Germline CDR1 reads SQVTM; CDR2 reads ANQGSEA. The CDR3 protein is CSVEQTRLRGYTF. DNA for the CDR3: TGCAGCGTTGAACAAACCCGTCTGAGAGGCTACACCTTC. Filled out from reference TRBV29-1 and TRBJ1-2, the complete variable domain reads SAVISQKPSRDICQRGTSLTIQCQVDSQVTMMFWYRQQPGQSLTLIATANQGSEATYESGFVIDKFPISRPNLTFSTLTVSNMSPEDSSIYLCSVEQTRLRGYTFGSGTRLTVV.

V usage is TRBV5-1 and J usage is TRBJ2-2, with D uncertain. Germline CDR1 is SGHRS and CDR2 is YFSETQ. The CDR3 is made up of 15 amino acids. With 0 bases removed from V and 2 bases from J, the gap between germline ends came to 8 bases. CDR3 amino acids: CASSLAQINTGELFF. The CDR3 region has the DNA TGCGCCAGCAGCTTGGCGCAGATAAACACCGGGGAGCTGTTTTTT.

This clone occurred a few times. The V and J genes are TRBV2 and TRBJ2-7, with 10 nucleotides matching TRBD2. Germline V gene sequence: CDR1 SNHLY, CDR2 FYNNEI. Losses at the gene ends were 7 bases for V and 5 bases for J; bases not matched to a gene: 11. The CDR3 runs to 15 residues. The CDR3 loop reads CASISSTSGMNEQYF. Written as DNA, the CDR3 is TGTGCCAGCATTTCGAGCACTAGCGGGATGAACGAGCAGTACTTC.

V gene TRBV6-1 combines with J gene TRBJ1-5, with a possible D match to TRBD1 (5 bases). Trimming pared 4 bases from V and 6 bases from J, leaving 28 bases between. The CDR3 consists of 19 residues. Germline CDR1 and CDR2: MNHNS and SASEGT. The CDR3: CASSARAAAYAQGGQPQHF. The DNA of the CDR3 is TGTGCCAGCAGTGCCCGGGCGGCAGCATACGCCCAGGGAGGTCAGCCCCAGCATTTT.

This chain joins TRBV6-5 and TRBJ2-7; TRBD2 matches 8 bases. The germline V gene encodes CDR1 MNHEY and CDR2 SVGAGI. V trimming: 6 bases; J trimming: 2 bases; junction bases outside the gene matches: 9. There are 15 residues in the CDR3. CDR3 sequence: CASRPRREGPYEQYF. The DNA for the CDR3 is TGTGCCAGCAGACCGCGCCGGGAGGGTCCCTACGAGCAGTACTTC.

This rearrangement joins TRBV7-9 to TRBJ2-2; D is undetermined. The CDR3 runs to 16 residues. With 5 bases removed from V and 3 bases from J, the gap between germline ends came to 16 bases. The V gene's germline CDR1 is SEHNR and CDR2 FQNEAQ (reference sequence). The CDR3 DNA sequence: TGTGCCAGCAGCCTTAGCCCCGAATGGTACACCGGGGAGCTGTTTTTT. It encodes CASSLSPEWYTGELFF.

The chain employs TRBV9 and TRBJ1-2; TRBD1 matches 8 bases. V lost 4 bases, J lost 3 bases, and 8 bases stayed unmatched. There are 15 residues in the CDR3. Germline V lookup: CDR1 SGDLS, CDR2 YYNGEE. The CDR3 DNA is TGTGCCAGCAGCTTTGGACAGGGTCCTCACTATGGCTACACCTTC. Translating it yields CASSFGQGPHYGYTF.

The chain carries TRBV5-1 and TRBJ1-2; possibly TRBD1 for D (6 bases). V lost 5 bases, J lost 4 bases, and 15 bases lay in between. The germline CDR1 and CDR2 sequences are SGHRS and YFSETQ. The CDR3 is 14 residues long. The CDR3 reads CASSTQGLGYGYTF. In DNA form, the CDR3 reads TGCGCCAGCAGTACCCAGGGGCTTGGCTATGGCTACACCTTC.

This clone is a singleton in its sample. The chain joins TRBV7-3 to TRBJ2-1; 10 bases agree with TRBD2. Germline V gives CDR1 SGHTA, CDR2 FQGTGA. V lost 5 bases, J lost 7 bases, and 11 bases stayed unmatched. The length of the CDR3 is 16 residues. This CDR3 is CASSQTSGTPLNEQFF. The CDR3 DNA reads as TGTGCCAGCAGCCAAACTAGCGGGACCCCCCTTAATGAGCAGTTCTTC.